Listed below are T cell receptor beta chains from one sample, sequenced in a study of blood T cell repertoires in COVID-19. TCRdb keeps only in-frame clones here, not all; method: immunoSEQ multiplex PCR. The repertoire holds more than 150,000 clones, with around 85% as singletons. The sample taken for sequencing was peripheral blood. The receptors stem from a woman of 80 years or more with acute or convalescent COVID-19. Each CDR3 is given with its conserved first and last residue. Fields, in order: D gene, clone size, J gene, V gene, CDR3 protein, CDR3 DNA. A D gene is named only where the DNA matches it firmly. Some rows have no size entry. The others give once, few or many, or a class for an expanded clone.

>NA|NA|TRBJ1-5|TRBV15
CATSSGFSLGQPQHF
TGTGCCACCAGCAGCGGGTTCTCGCTCGGTCAGCCCCAGCATTTT
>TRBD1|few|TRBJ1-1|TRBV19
CASSWGTGDTEAFF
TGTGCCAGTAGCTGGGGGACAGGGGACACTGAAGCTTTCTTT
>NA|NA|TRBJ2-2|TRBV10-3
CATQNGQNTGELFF
TGTGCCACCCAAAACGGACAGAACACCGGGGAGCTGTTTTTT
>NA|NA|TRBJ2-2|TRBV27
CAAGVGAARNTGELFF
TGTGCCGCAGGGGTGGGGGCAGCCCGTAACACCGGGGAGCTGTTTTTT
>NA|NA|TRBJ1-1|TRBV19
CASTSVTEAFF
TGTGCCAGTACTTCCGTGACTGAAGCTTTCTTT
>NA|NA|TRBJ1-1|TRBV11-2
CASTLGDTEAFF
TGTGCCAGCACCCTAGGCGACACTGAAGCTTTCTTT
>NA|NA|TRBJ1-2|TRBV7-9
CASSWEGGHGYTF
TGTGCCAGCAGCTGGGAGGGGGGACATGGCTACACCTTC
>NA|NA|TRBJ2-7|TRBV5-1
CASSLAQGTVGEQYF
TGCGCCAGCAGCTTGGCCCAGGGCACCGTGGGTGAGCAGTACTTC
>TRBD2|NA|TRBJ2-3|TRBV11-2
CASSLGVLAGETDTQYF
TGTGCCAGCAGCTTAGGGGTGCTAGCGGGGGAGACAGATACGCAGTATTTT
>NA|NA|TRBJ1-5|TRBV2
CASSTGTPNQPQHF
TGTGCCAGCAGTACCGGGACACCTAATCAGCCCCAGCATTTT
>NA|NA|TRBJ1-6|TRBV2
CASSALSGTPDSPLHF
TGTGCCAGCAGTGCCCTATCCGGGACACCCGATTCACCCCTCCACTTT
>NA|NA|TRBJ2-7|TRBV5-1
CASSLGQSSYEQYF
TGCGCCAGCAGCTTGGGACAGTCGTCCTACGAGCAGTACTTC
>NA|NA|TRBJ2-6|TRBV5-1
CASSDDSSGANVLTF
TGCGCCAGCAGTGATGACAGCTCTGGGGCCAACGTCCTGACTTTC
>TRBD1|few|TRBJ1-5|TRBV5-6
CASRPTGGFRQPQHF
TGTGCCAGCAGGCCAACAGGGGGCTTTAGGCAGCCCCAGCATTTT
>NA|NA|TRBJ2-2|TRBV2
CASTSRVNTGELFF
TGTGCCAGCACGTCGCGGGTGAACACCGGGGAGCTGTTTTTT
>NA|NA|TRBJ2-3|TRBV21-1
CASSKQRGFATDTQYF
TGTGCCAGCAGCAAACAGCGAGGATTCGCCACAGATACGCAGTATTTT
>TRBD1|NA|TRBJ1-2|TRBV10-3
CAISEDRGRTANYGYTF
TGTGCCATCAGCGAAGACAGGGGGCGTACCGCTAACTATGGCTACACCTTC
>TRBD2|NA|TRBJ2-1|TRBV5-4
CASSPPLAGGGRFF
TGTGCCAGCAGCCCCCCACTAGCGGGAGGGGGTCGGTTCTTC
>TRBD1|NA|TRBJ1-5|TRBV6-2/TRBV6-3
CASSYRLITGESNQPQHF
TGTGCCAGCAGTTACCGGCTCATAACAGGGGAGAGCAATCAGCCCCAGCATTTT
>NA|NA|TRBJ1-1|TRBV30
CAWTYKGEGRRLAFF
TGTGCCTGGACCTACAAGGGGGAGGGAAGAAGGTTAGCTTTCTTT
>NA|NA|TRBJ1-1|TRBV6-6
CASSPGLYTEAFF
TGTGCCAGCAGCCCCGGACTCTACACTGAAGCTTTCTTT
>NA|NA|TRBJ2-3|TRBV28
CASSSGGSGTDTQYF
TGTGCCAGCAGTTCGGGGGGCAGCGGCACAGATACGCAGTATTTT
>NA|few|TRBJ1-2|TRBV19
CASTPEANINYGYTF
TGTGCCAGTACCCCGGAGGCCAACATTAACTATGGCTACACCTTC
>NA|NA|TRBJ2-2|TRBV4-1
CASSLGRLNGELFF
TGCGCCAGCAGCCTCGGCAGGCTCAACGGGGAGCTGTTTTTT
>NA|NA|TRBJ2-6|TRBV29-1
CSVAVGLSGANVLTF
TGCAGCGTCGCTGTTGGGCTCTCTGGGGCCAACGTCCTGACTTTC
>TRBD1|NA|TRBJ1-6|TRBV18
CASSSGQGGSPLHF
TGTGCCAGCTCATCGGGACAGGGTGGTTCACCCCTCCACTTT
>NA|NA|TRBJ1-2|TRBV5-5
CASSIAGVGNYGYTF
TGTGCCAGCTCCATCGCAGGGGTTGGGAACTATGGCTACACCTTC
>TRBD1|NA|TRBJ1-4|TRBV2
CASRGQGAREKLFF
TGTGCCAGCAGGGGACAGGGGGCGCGGGAAAAACTGTTTTTT
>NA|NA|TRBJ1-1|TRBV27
CASSPLQSTEAFF
TGTGCCAGCAGCCCCTTACAGAGCACTGAAGCTTTCTTT
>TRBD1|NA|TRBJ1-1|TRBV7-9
CASSAIQGGNTEAFF
TGTGCCAGCAGCGCTATCCAGGGGGGTAACACTGAAGCTTTCTTT
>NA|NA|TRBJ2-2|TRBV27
CASTGARGGTGELFF
TGTGCCAGCACAGGGGCCAGGGGCGGGACCGGGGAGCTGTTTTTT
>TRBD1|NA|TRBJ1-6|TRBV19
CASSMGSGQGATPLHF
TGTGCCAGTAGTATGGGGTCGGGACAGGGCGCTACTCCCCTCCACTTT
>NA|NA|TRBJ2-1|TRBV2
CASSDSSYNEQFF
TGTGCCAGCAGTGACAGCTCCTACAATGAGCAGTTCTTC
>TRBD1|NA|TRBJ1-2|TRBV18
CASSDRDRALMNYGYTF
TGTGCCAGCTCGGACCGGGACAGGGCACTCATGAACTATGGCTACACCTTC
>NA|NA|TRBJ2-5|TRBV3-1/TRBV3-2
CASSLTRTVRQETQYF
TGTGCCAGCAGCCTTACGCGGACAGTCCGCCAAGAGACCCAGTACTTC
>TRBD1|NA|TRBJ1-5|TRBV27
CASSAGQYSNQPQHF
TGTGCCAGCAGTGCGGGACAGTATAGCAATCAGCCCCAGCATTTT